This T cell receptor beta chain was profiled in a study of CD8 T cells in ankylosing spondylitis (dated by TCRdb to about 2017). Turning to the overall study: To find TCR variants linked to disease, the study profiled T cell receptor beta repertoires in ankylosing spondylitis patients and healthy donors. Samples of peripheral blood were taken, and for ankylosing spondylitis patients, synovial fluid was collected as well. In total, the full study cohort was made up of roughly 110 healthy donors and 25 to 30 ankylosing spondylitis patients. What the work shows at the level of the full study, not this receptor alone: The disease-linked clones were reported to be significantly enriched in matched synovial fluid samples from ankylosing spondylitis patients. In peripheral blood, the disease-linked clones were found at relatively low frequencies and had a CD8+ phenotype. Some motif variants were previously reported in synovial fluid and blood of reactive arthritis patients, suggesting common disease-initiation mechanisms. Blood from ankylosing spondylitis patients appeared to be characterized by a TCR beta motif made up of about 8 highly homologous amino acid variants.

This clonotype has a handful of counts. It lacks a known antigen. No per-base quality is available; no much larger clone lies one base away. Sequenced using an Illumina HiSeq 2500. TCR beta libraries were prepared by quantitative 5'-RACE with molecular barcodes. Turning to the authors' computational methods: To identify disease-linked TCR variants, a new computational method was used, one built on a probabilistic model of VDJ rearrangement. The public reads were run again by TCRdb, first through fastp at Q25 and then through MiXCR, and only productive beta chains were kept. Identical CDR3 proteins give one entry, which carries the most common genes and DNA. Here the V and J calls rest on TCRdb's processing, not on the authors' analysis. For this sample the table gives approximately 400,000 distinct CDR3 sequences, of which roughly 26% were detected only once. 0.89% of the sample belongs to the ten largest clones.

The CDR3 spans 14 residues, from the cysteine through the phenylalanine. Left in the record is the CDR3 DNA by itself, 42 bases read in frame from the first base. V loses 3 bases, J loses 2 bases, and the germline ends lie 8 bases apart. This receptor was identified in a male donor with ankylosing spondylitis. The source material was blood, either unsorted or a sorted T cell fraction (not recorded which). The sequence joins TRBV12-3 or TRBV12-4 to TRBJ1-5, with the D gene too uncertain to name. DNA sequence: TGTGCCAGCAGTTTTCGGGGTGGCAATCAGCCCCAGCATTTT. Its translation is CASSFRGGNQPQHF.